This entry lists 2 T cell receptor beta chains sequenced from one sample in a study of CD8 T cells in Susac syndrome. cDNA came from about 0.51 to 1 ug RNA primed by random hexamers. Each CDR3 protein is one row after TCRdb ran MiXCR on the immunoSEQ multiplex PCR reads. The table lists about 200,000 distinct CDR3 sequences, around 95% of them singletons. Sequencing was done on a sample of CD4+ T cells from PBMCs. These receptors all stem from a human donor with multiple sclerosis.

The V gene is TRBV29-1, the J gene TRBJ2-1; D is ambiguous. Germline CDR1 reads SQVTM; CDR2 reads ANQGSEA. Deletions cut 4 bases from V and 5 bases from J, with 6 bases between. This CDR3 comprises 11 residues. The CDR3 loop is CSVGRDNEQFF. CDR3 bases: TGCAGCGTTGGACGAGACAATGAGCAGTTCTTC.

J is TRBJ1-1 and V is TRBV20-1; 7 bases agree with TRBD1. Germline V gives CDR1 DFQATT, CDR2 SNEGSKA (reference sequence). The CDR3 has 12 residues. The V and J ends lost 2 bases and 7 bases, in that order; junction bases with no gene match: 4. The CDR3 region has the DNA TGCAGTGCTAGACCCAGGGGGGATGAAGCTTTCTTT. It is translated as CSARPRGDEAFF.